The present TCR beta chain was sequenced within a study of T cell repertoires in cytomegalovirus infection. Overall study: CMV infection plus the matching HLA type was flagged by public TCR beta signatures. Whole-study results and caveats: Ex vivo responses were dominated by HLA-C-restricted CMV-specific TCR beta clonotypes.

A single record per CDR3 protein comes from TCRdb applying MiXCR to the reads. Of around 300,000 distinct CDR3 sequences in the sample, over 7.5% were seen once. Turning to this clonotype: Its antigen is currently unknown. This clone may be a read error of a much larger clone one base away.

The sample was PBMCs. The receptor's source is a human donor in good health (CMV status not recorded). Some clones in this sample may be carry-over from other donors' samples.

The CDR3 sequence: CASSFPDTYNEQFF. The DNA for the CDR3 is TGTGCCAGCAGCTTCCCCGACACCTACAATGAGCAGTTCTTC. This chain connects TRBV7-6 to TRBJ2-1; D gene ambiguous. The V gene lost 3 bases and the J gene lost 2 bases, with 8 bases spanning the gap. The CDR3 runs to 14 residues. Germline V gene sequence: CDR1 SGHVS, CDR2 FNYEAQ.